This T cell receptor beta chain was sequenced in a study of blood T cells in healthy people across ages. Study at large: Per two T cells, template switching captured roughly one barcoded beta molecule.

Note on this clonotype: The antigen is not known.

General observations from the study: Diversity of TCR beta per million T cells declined in a roughly linear way with age. In these data, TCR beta diversity tracked strongly with naive T cell percentage.

Combining a sample-barcoded 5' primer with a J-beta primer mix, a second PCR ran for about 7 to 11 cycles. Using its own MiXCR run on the 5' RACE reads, TCRdb lists one record per CDR3 protein. The sample yields 1,500,000 or so distinct CDR3 sequences, approximately 59% seen once. Every sample gave at least 6 micrograms of total RNA when it was extracted. V was shortened by 7 bases and J by 4 bases, with 17 bases between the two germline ends. The CDR3 extends over 13 amino acids. CDR1 and CDR2 from the germline V gene are SQVTM and ANQGSEA. Material: blood. The rearrangement uses TRBV29-1 and TRBJ2-7; possibly TRBD1 for D (6 bases). This sequence was found in a man in his late teens or twenties in good health. CDR3: CSAETGTPYEQYF. The CDR3 DNA follows: TGCAGCGCCGAGACCGGGACACCATACGAGCAGTACTTC.